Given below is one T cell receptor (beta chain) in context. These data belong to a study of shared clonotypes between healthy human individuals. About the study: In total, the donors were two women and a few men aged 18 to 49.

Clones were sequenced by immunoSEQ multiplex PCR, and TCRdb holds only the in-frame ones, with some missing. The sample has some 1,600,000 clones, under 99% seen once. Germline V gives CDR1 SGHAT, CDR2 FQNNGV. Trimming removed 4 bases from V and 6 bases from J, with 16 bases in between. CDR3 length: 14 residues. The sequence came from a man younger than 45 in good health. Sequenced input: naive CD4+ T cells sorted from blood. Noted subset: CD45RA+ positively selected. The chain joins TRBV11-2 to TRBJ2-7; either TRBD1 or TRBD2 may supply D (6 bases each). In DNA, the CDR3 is TGTGCCAGCAGCTCGGTAAGGGGGGTGAGCGAGCAGTACTTC. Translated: CASSSVRGVSEQYF.